The T cell receptor beta chain described here comes from a study of neoadjuvant anti-PD-1 for oral cavity cancer. Study-wide context: Non-progressing patients received a fourth nivolumab dose near day 43, then surgery on days 50-56. General observations from the study: Treg/Th17 ratio rose with pretreatment blood and fell with post-treatment tumor TCRbeta clonality.

Only in-frame clones appear in the TCRdb table, and some are missing; sequencing was by immunoSEQ multiplex PCR. The sample yields roughly 23,000 clones, 35% to 50% seen once. V was clipped by 0 bases and J by 7 bases; unmatched bases: 8. The CDR3 spans 16 residues. Germline CDR1 is MGHRA and CDR2 is YSYEKL. Indicated time point: after neoadjuvant nivolumab, at surgical resection. Patients had HPV-negative, locally advanced oral cavity squamous cell carcinoma. This clone was observed many times. The antigen is undetermined. The sequencing used tumor tissue, collected after nivolumab (anti-PD-1) treatment. This clonotype originated in a person between 40 and 85 years old with oral cavity squamous cell carcinoma. The rearrangement joins TRBV4-1 to TRBJ1-4; 7 bases agree with TRBD1. The CDR3 protein is CASSQDFASGGEKLFF. The DNA of the CDR3 is TGCGCCAGCAGCCAAGATTTTGCGTCAGGGGGTGAAAAACTGTTTTTT.